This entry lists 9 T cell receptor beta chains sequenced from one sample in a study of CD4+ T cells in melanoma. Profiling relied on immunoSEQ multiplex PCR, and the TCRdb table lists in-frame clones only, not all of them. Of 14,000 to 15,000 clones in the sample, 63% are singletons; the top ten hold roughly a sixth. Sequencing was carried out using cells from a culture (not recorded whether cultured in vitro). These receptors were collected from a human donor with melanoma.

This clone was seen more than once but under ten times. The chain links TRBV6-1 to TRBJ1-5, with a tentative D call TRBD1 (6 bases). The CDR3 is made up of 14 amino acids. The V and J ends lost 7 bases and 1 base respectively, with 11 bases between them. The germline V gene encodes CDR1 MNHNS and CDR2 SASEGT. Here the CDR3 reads CASNPDRSNQPQHF. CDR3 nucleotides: TGTGCCAGCAATCCGGACAGAAGCAATCAGCCCCAGCATTTT.

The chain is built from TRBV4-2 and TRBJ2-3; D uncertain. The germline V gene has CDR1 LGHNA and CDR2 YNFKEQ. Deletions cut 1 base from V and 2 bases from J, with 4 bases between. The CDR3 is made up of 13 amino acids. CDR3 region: CASSQGPTDTQYF. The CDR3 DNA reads TGTGCCAGCAGCCAAGGACCCACAGATACGCAGTATTTT.

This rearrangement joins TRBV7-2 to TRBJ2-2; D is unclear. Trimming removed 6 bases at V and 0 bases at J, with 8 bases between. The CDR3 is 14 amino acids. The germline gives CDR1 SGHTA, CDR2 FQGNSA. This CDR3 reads CASRDGSNTGELFF. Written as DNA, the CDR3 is TGTGCCAGCAGGGATGGATCGAACACCGGGGAGCTGTTTTTT.

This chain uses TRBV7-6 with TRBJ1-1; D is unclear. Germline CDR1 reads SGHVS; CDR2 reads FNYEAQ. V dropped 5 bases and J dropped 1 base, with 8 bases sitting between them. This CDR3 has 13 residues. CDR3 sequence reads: CASSANPNTEAFF. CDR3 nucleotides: TGTGCCAGCAGCGCGAACCCGAACACTGAAGCTTTCTTT.

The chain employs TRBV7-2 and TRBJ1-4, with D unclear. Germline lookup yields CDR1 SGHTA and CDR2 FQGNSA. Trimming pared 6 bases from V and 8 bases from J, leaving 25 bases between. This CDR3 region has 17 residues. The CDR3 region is CASSSLLLGKRGEKLFF. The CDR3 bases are TGTGCCAGCAGTTCCCTCCTCCTCGGGAAGAGAGGGGAAAAACTGTTTTTT.

CDR3 DNA: TGTGCCAGCAGCGTAGGAGGGCGGCGGGGGCATGGGACCCAGTACTTC. Translated: CASSVGGRRGHGTQYF. This chain links TRBV9 with TRBJ2-5, with TRBD2 as a possible D gene (7 bases). Germline V gives CDR1 SGDLS, CDR2 YYNGEE. V gave up 0 bases and J gave up 7 bases, with 19 bases separating them. The CDR3 spans 16 residues.

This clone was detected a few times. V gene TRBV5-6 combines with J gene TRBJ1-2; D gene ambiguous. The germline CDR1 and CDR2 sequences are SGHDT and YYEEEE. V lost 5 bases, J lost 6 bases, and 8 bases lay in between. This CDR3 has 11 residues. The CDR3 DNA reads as TGTGCCAGCAGTCGGACTGATGGCTACACCTTC. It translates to CASSRTDGYTF.

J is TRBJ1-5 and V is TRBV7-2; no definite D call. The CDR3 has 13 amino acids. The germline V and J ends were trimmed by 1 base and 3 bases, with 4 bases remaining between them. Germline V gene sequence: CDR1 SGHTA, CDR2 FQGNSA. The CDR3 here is CASSLGANQPQHF. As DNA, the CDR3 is TGTGCCAGCAGCTTAGGAGCCAATCAGCCCCAGCATTTT.

The CDR3 is CASSIDGGGLSGANVLTF. The CDR3 region has the DNA TGTGCCAGTAGTATAGACGGGGGGGGACTCTCTGGGGCCAACGTCCTGACTTTC. The genes are TRBV19 and TRBJ2-6, with TRBD2 matching 8 bases. The V gene's germline CDR1 is LNHDA and CDR2 SQIVND (reference sequence). The CDR3 has 18 amino acids. The J segment lost 0 bases and the V segment lost 0 bases, leaving 4 bases of the junction unmatched.